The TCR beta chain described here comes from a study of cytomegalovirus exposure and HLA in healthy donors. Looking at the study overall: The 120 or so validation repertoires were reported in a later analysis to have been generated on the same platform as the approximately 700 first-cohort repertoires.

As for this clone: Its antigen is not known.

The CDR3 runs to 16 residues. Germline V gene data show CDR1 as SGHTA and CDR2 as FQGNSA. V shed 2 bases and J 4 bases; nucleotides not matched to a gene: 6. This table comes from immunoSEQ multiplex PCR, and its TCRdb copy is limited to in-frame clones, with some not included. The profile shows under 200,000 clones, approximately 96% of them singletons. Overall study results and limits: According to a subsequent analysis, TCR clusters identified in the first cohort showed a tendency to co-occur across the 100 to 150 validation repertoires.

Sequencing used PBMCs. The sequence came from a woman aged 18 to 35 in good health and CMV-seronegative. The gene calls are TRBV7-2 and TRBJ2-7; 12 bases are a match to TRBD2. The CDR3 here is CASSLTSGGSPYEQYF. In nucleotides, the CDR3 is TGTGCCAGCAGCTTAACTAGCGGGGGGAGCCCATACGAGCAGTACTTC. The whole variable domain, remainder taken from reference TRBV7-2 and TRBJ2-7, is GAGVSQSPSNKVTEKGKDVELRCDPISGHTALYWYRQSLGQGLEFLIYFQGNSAPDKSGLPSDRFSAERTGGSVSTLTIQRTQQEDSAVYLCASSLTSGGSPYEQYFGPGTRLTVT.